This T cell receptor beta chain stems from a study of human T cells and chemical hapten exposure. General observations from the study: Among TCRs, those above 1 in 1000 frequency were unaffected by DPC sensitization.

This clonotype has more than one count but fewer than ten. As yet, its antigen is unknown. Unfractionated whole blood was the source of the extracted total RNA. The CDR3 is 12 amino acids. The V segment lost 8 bases and the J segment 3 bases; nucleotides outside the gene matches: 1. Per the germline V gene, CDR1 is MDHEN and CDR2 is SYDVKM. It was the library that attached unique molecular identifiers to individual cDNA molecules. In the source study's methods: Samples ranged from roughly 23,224 to 690,600 TCRs, with a median of 95,638. Using its own MiXCR run on the 5' RACE reads, TCRdb lists one record per CDR3 protein. TCRdb assigned the V and J calls; the authors' analysis was not used. The profile shows 95,000 to 120,000 distinct CDR3 sequences, 15% to 20% of them singletons.

The TCR originated in a human donor in good health. The V and J genes are TRBV28 and TRBJ2-1, with 7 bases identical to TRBD2. CDR3: CASGGDYNEQFF. DNA of the CDR3: TGTGCCAGCGGGGGGGACTACAATGAGCAGTTCTTC.